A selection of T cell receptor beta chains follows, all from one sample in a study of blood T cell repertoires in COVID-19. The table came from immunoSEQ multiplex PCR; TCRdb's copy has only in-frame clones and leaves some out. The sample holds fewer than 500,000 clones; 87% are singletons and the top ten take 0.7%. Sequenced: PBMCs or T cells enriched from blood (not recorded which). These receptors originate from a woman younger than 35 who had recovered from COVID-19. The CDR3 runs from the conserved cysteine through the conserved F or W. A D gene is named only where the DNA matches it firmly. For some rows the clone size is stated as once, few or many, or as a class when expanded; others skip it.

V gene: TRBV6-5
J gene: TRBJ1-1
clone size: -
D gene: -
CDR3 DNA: TGTGCCAGCCTAGAACAGGATGGGAACACTGAAGCTTTCTTT
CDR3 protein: CASLEQDGNTEAFF

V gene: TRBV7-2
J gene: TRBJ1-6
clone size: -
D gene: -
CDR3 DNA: TGTGCCAGCAGCTTAAGACACCGCGACCTCCACTTT
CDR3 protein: CASSLRHRDLHF

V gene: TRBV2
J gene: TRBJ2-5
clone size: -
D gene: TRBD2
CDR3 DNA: TGTGCCAGCAGTGACCCGACTAGCGGGGGGGTCAGGGGGTCAGAGACCCAGTACTTC
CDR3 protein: CASSDPTSGGVRGSETQYF

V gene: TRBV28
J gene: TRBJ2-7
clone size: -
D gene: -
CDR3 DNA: TGTGCCAGCAGCAGGATGAGGGGGGGTCCCTACGAGCAGTACTTC
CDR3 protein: CASSRMRGGPYEQYF

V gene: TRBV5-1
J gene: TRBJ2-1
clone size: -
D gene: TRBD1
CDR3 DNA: TGCGCCAGCAGCTTGTTGTTCGGTAAGACAGGGAATGAGCAGTTCTTC
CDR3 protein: CASSLLFGKTGNEQFF

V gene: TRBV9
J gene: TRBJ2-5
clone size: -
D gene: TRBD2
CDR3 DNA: TGTGCCAGCAGCGTAGGTGTAACAGCGGGGGACAACGGGGAGACCCAGTACTTC
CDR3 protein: CASSVGVTAGDNGETQYF

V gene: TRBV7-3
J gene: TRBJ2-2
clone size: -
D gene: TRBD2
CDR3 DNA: TGTGCCAGCAGCCCACATGGCGGGGGCACCGGGGAGCTGTTTTTT
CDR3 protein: CASSPHGGGTGELFF

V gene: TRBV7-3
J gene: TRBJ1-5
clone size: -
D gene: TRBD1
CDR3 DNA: TGTGCCAGCAGTTGGAGGAGGGGGCACAATCAGCCCCAGCATTTT
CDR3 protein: CASSWRRGHNQPQHF

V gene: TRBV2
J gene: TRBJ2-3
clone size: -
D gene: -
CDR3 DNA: TGTGCCAGCAGGGTGGCGGGGGATACGCAGTATTTT
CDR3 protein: CASRVAGDTQYF

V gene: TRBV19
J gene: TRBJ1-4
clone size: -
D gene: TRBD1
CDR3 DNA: TGTGCCAGTAACCTTCAGGGGGCAGAAAAACTGTTTTTT
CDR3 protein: CASNLQGAEKLFF

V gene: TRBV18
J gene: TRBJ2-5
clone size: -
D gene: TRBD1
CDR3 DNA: TGTGCCAGCTCACCGGGGACAGGGGCCCCAGAGACCCAGTACTTC
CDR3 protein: CASSPGTGAPETQYF

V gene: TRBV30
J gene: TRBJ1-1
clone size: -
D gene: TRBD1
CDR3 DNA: TGTGCCTGGAGCCGACAGGGGGCTGGTGAAGCTTTCTTT
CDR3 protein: CAWSRQGAGEAFF

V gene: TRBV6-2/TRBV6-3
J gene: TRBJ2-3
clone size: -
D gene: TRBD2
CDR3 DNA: TGTGCCAGCAGTTCCCCGGGTAGCGGGGGGTGGCTTCACGGGGATACGCAGTATTTT
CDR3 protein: CASSSPGSGGWLHGDTQYF

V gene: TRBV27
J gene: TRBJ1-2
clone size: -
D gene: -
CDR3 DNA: TGTGCCAGCAGTTTTAGTGCCTCCAGCGGCTATGGCTACACCTTC
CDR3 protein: CASSFSASSGYGYTF

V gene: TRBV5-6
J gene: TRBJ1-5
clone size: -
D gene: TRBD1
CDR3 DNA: TGTGCCAGCAGCTTTAGTGACAGGGACCAGCCCCAGCATTTT
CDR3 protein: CASSFSDRDQPQHF

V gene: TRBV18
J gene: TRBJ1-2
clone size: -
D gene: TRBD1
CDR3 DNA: TGTGCCAGCTCACGGCCAACAGGGGAAATCTATGGCTACACCTTC
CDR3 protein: CASSRPTGEIYGYTF

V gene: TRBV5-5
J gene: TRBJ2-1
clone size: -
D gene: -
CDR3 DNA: TGTGCCAGCAGCGGGGCGGGAGAGCAGTTCTTC
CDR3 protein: CASSGAGEQFF

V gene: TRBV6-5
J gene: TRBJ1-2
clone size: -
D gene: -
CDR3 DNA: TGTGCCAGCAGTTACTCGAGGGCCGATCAGAACTATGGCTACACCTTC
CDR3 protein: CASSYSRADQNYGYTF

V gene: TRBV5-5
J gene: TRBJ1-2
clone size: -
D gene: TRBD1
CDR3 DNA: TGTGCCAGCAGCCCTGGGACAGGGGCCAACTATGGCTACACCTTC
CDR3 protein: CASSPGTGANYGYTF

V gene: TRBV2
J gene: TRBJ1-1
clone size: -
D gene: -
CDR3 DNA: TGTGCCAGCAGTGAGGGGGCTGCTGAAGCTTTCTTT
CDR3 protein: CASSEGAAEAFF

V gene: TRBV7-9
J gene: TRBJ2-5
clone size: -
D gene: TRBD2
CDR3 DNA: TGTGCCAGCAGCTTAATTAGCGGGGGAGGGGAGACCCAGTACTTC
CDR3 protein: CASSLISGGGETQYF

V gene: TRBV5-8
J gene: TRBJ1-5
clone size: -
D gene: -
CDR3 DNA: TGTGCCAGCAGCTTGGACCGAGATCAGCCCCAGCATTTT
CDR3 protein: CASSLDRDQPQHF

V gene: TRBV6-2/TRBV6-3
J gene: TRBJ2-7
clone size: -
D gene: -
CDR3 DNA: TGTGCCAGCAGTAACCCCTCGGGTAGAACCTACGAGCAGTACTTC
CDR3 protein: CASSNPSGRTYEQYF

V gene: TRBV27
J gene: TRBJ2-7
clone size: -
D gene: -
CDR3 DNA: TGTGCCAGCAGTTTACCTCCTTGGGGCAAGCAGTACTTC
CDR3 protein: CASSLPPWGKQYF

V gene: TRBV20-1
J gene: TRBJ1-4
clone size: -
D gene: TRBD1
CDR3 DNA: TGCAGTGCTAGTCACGGGACAGGGGAAAAACTGTTTTTT
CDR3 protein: CSASHGTGEKLFF

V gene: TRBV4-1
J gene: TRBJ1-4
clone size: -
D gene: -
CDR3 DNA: TGCGCCAGCAGCCAACCCCGACAGGACCGAAATGAAAAACTGTTTTTT
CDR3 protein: CASSQPRQDRNEKLFF

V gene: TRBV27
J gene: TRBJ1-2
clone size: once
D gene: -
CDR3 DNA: TGTGCCAGCAGGCCCCCAGGGTACCCCTATGGCTACACCTTC
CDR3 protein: CASRPPGYPYGYTF

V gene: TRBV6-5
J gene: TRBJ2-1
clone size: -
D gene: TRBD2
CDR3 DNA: TGTGCCAGCGGGCGGGGGGGCACCGCCTACAATGAGCAGTTCTTC
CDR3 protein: CASGRGGTAYNEQFF

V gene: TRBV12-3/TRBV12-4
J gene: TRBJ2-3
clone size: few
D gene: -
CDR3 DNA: TGTGCCAGCAGTTTCGGTGGAGATACGCAGTATTTT
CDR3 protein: CASSFGGDTQYF

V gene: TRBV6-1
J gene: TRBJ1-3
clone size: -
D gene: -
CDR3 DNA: TGTGCCAGCAGTGAAACGGGGGGGACCATATATTTT
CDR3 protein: CASSETGGTIYF

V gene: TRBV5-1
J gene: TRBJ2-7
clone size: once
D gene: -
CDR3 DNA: TGCGCCAGCAGCTTGGAACCGGCGGGCGAGCAGTACTTC
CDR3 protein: CASSLEPAGEQYF

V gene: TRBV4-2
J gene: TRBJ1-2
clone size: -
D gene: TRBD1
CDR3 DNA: TGTGCCAGCAGCCTATCAGGGGGCAATGGCTACACCTTC
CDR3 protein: CASSLSGGNGYTF

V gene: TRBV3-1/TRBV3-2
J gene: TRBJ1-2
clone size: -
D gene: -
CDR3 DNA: TGTGCCAGCAGCCAAATTGGACAGCCTTATGGCTACACCTTC
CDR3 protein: CASSQIGQPYGYTF

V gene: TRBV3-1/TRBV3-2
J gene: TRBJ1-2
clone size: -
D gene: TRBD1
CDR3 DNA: TGTGCCAGCAGCCCCCAGATTGGGGGACAGCTGAACTATGGCTACACCTTC
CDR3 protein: CASSPQIGGQLNYGYTF

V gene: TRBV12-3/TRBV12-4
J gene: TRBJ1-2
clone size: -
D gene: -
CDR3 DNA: TGTGCCAGCAGTTTTGGGGGGGCCTCGGGCTACACCTTC
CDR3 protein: CASSFGGASGYTF

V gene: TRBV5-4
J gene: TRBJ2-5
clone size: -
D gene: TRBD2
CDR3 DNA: TGTGCCAGCAGCATGGCGGGGGTCCAAGAGACCCAGTACTTC
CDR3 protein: CASSMAGVQETQYF

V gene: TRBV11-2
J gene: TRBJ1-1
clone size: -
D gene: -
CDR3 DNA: TGTGCCAGCAGCCCCCGGGGGGAGAACACTGAAGCTTTCTTT
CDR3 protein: CASSPRGENTEAFF

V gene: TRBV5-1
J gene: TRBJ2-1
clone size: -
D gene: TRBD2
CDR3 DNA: TGCGCCAGCAGCCCCGCTGGCGGGGGGCCGAATGAGCAGTTCTTC
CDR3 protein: CASSPAGGGPNEQFF

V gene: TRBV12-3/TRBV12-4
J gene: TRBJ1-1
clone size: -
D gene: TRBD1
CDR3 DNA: TGTGCCAGCAGTCCCAGGGGGCCGCCCGGGGCTTTCTTT
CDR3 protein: CASSPRGPPGAFF

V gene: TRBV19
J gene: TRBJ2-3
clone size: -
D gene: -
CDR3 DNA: TGTGCCAGTAGTTGGGGGGTAGGCACAGATACGCAGTATTTT
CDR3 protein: CASSWGVGTDTQYF

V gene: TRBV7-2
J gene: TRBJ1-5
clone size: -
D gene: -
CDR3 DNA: TGTGCCAGCAGCTACCAGGGTCCCAGCAATCAGCCCCAGCATTTT
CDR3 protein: CASSYQGPSNQPQHF

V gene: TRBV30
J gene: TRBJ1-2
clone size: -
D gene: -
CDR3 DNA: TGTGCCTGGAGGGCCGTTAACTATGGCTACACCTTC
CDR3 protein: CAWRAVNYGYTF

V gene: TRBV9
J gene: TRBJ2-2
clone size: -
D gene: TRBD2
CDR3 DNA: TGTGCCAGCAGCCTCCGACTAGCGGGGAATGGCGGGGAGCTGTTTTTT
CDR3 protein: CASSLRLAGNGGELFF

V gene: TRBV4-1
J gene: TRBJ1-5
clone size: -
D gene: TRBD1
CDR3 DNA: TGCGCCAGCAGCCACCCCGGGACAGGCCTCAATCAGCCCCAGCATTTT
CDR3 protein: CASSHPGTGLNQPQHF

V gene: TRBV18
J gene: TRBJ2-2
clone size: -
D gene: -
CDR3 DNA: TGTGCCAGCTCACCAGGGGGCGCGACCGGGGAGCTGTTTTTT
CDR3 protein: CASSPGGATGELFF

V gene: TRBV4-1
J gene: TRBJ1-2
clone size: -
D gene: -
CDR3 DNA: TGCGCCAGCAGCCATATTAGGACAGCCGTAATCTATGGCTACACCTTC
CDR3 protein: CASSHIRTAVIYGYTF

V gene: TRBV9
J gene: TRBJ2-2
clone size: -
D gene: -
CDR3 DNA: TGTGCCAGCAGCGTAGCGGAGACCGGGGAGCTGTTTTTT
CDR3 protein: CASSVAETGELFF

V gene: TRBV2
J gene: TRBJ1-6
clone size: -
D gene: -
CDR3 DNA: TGTGCCAGCACCCTATCGGCCAGGGTGAGATCACCCCTCCACTTT
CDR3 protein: CASTLSARVRSPLHF

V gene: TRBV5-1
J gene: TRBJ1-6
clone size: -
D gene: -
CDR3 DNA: TGCGCCAGCAGCACGGCAGGGAATAATTCACCCCTCCACTTT
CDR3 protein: CASSTAGNNSPLHF

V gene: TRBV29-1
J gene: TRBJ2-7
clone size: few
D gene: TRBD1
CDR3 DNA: TGCAGCGTTGGTCCTGGACAGGGTGGGTACGAGCAGTACTTC
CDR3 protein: CSVGPGQGGYEQYF

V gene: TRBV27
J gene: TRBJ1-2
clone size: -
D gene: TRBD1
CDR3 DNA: TGTGCCAGCAGTTTGAGGACAGGGTATGGCTACACCTTC
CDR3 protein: CASSLRTGYGYTF